These T cell receptor beta chains were read from a single sample in a study of blood T cell repertoires in COVID-19. The data were produced by immunoSEQ multiplex PCR, yet TCRdb's version contains in-frame clones alone and is incomplete. The table lists a few hundred thousand clones, 85% to 90% of them singletons. The sequenced sample consisted of peripheral blood. Every receptor here comes from a man in his sixties who had recovered from COVID-19. Both conserved end residues are part of each CDR3. Fields, in order: CDR3 DNA, CDR3 protein, V gene, D gene, clone size, J gene. D genes are given only for firm matches. Clone size, where shown, is once, few, many, or a class for clones that have expanded.

DNA: TGTGCCAGTAGTATCCTTGCGGGGGGGCCCGAGACCCAGTACTTC
CDR3: CASSILAGGPETQYF
V: TRBV19
D: TRBD2
size: -
J: TRBJ2-5

DNA: TGTGCCAGCAGCTTAGATTGGACTAGCGGGAGCTCCTACAATGAGCAGTTCTTC
CDR3: CASSLDWTSGSSYNEQFF
V: TRBV11-3
D: TRBD2
size: -
J: TRBJ2-1

DNA: TGTGCCAGTAGTCGACAGATAAACTACGAGCAGTACTTC
CDR3: CASSRQINYEQYF
V: TRBV19
D: -
size: -
J: TRBJ2-7

DNA: TGTGCCAGCAGCTTGGGATTGGGGGCGCATCAGCCCCAGCATTTT
CDR3: CASSLGLGAHQPQHF
V: TRBV5-8
D: -
size: -
J: TRBJ1-5

DNA: TGCGCCAGCAGCTCGGACAGACCCTACGAGCAGTACTTC
CDR3: CASSSDRPYEQYF
V: TRBV5-1
D: -
size: -
J: TRBJ2-7

DNA: TGTGCCAGCGGGCTACAGGGGGTTGAAAAACTGTTTTTT
CDR3: CASGLQGVEKLFF
V: TRBV12-3/TRBV12-4
D: TRBD1
size: -
J: TRBJ1-4

DNA: TGTGCCAGTAGTCCCCCGGGACTCCCTCCCTACAATGAGCAGTTCTTC
CDR3: CASSPPGLPPYNEQFF
V: TRBV19
D: -
size: -
J: TRBJ2-1

DNA: TGTGCCAGCAGTTTCCTTACAGGGAATCAGCCCCAGCATTTT
CDR3: CASSFLTGNQPQHF
V: TRBV28
D: -
size: -
J: TRBJ1-5

DNA: TGTGCCAGCAGCCAAACTAGCGGGAGGGCAAAGGGCACAGATACGCAGTATTTT
CDR3: CASSQTSGRAKGTDTQYF
V: TRBV27
D: TRBD2
size: once
J: TRBJ2-3

DNA: TGCGCCAGCAGCTTACCCAATCCCGGGACAGGGGTCGAAAAACTGTTTTTT
CDR3: CASSLPNPGTGVEKLFF
V: TRBV5-1
D: TRBD1
size: -
J: TRBJ1-4

DNA: TGCGCCAGCAGCCAAGTACAGGGGGCGAACAACTTCTATGGCTACACCTTC
CDR3: CASSQVQGANNFYGYTF
V: TRBV4-3
D: TRBD1
size: -
J: TRBJ1-2

DNA: TGTGCCAGCAGTGACAGAGGCACAGATACGCAGTATTTT
CDR3: CASSDRGTDTQYF
V: TRBV6-4
D: -
size: -
J: TRBJ2-3

DNA: TGTGCCGGACTAGTTCTCTTGGGGACTAGCGGGAGAGCCGCGGCCGAGCAGTACTTC
CDR3: CAGLVLLGTSGRAAAEQYF
V: TRBV28
D: TRBD2
size: -
J: TRBJ2-7

DNA: TGCGCCAGCAGCATCGACAGGGGTCCCGGGGAGCTGTTTTTT
CDR3: CASSIDRGPGELFF
V: TRBV5-1
D: TRBD1
size: -
J: TRBJ2-2

DNA: TGTGCCAGCAGCCAAAGGGGTAGTGAGACAGATACGCAGTATTTT
CDR3: CASSQRGSETDTQYF
V: TRBV7-6
D: -
size: -
J: TRBJ2-3

DNA: TGTGCCAGCGCCCCCGGACTAGCGGGAGGTCGCGAGCAGTACTTC
CDR3: CASAPGLAGGREQYF
V: TRBV27
D: TRBD2
size: once
J: TRBJ2-7

DNA: TGTGCCACCAGTGATAAGGCGCAGGCCCTCCGGACTAAGTACTTC
CDR3: CATSDKAQALRTKYF
V: TRBV24-1
D: -
size: -
J: TRBJ2-5

DNA: TGTGCCAGCAGTTACTCGCCGACAGCCAACTATGGCTACACCTTC
CDR3: CASSYSPTANYGYTF
V: TRBV6-5
D: -
size: -
J: TRBJ1-2

DNA: TGTGCCAGCAGTCCGGACAGGACCCAGCCCCAGCATTTT
CDR3: CASSPDRTQPQHF
V: TRBV6-2/TRBV6-3
D: TRBD1
size: -
J: TRBJ1-5

DNA: TGTGCCAGCAGCCCAGGGACAGATACGCAGTATTTT
CDR3: CASSPGTDTQYF
V: TRBV14
D: -
size: -
J: TRBJ2-3

DNA: TGTGCTAGTGGTTTGGTACTAGGGAGGAGCACTGAAGCTTTCTTT
CDR3: CASGLVLGRSTEAFF
V: TRBV12-5
D: -
size: -
J: TRBJ1-1

DNA: TGTGCCAGGAAACCAGACCGGATCGGGGTCGCCTCGGAGCTACCCTCTGGGGCCAACGTCCTGACTTTC
CDR3: CARKPDRIGVASELPSGANVLTF
V: TRBV3-1/TRBV3-2
D: -
size: once
J: TRBJ2-6

DNA: TGTGCCAGCTGTTACCGGGAGGGGCAAGAGACCCAGTACTTC
CDR3: CASCYREGQETQYF
V: TRBV6-2/TRBV6-3
D: TRBD2
size: once
J: TRBJ2-5

DNA: TGCGCCAGCAGCTTGGAGGGACAGTGGGAGACCCAGTACTTC
CDR3: CASSLEGQWETQYF
V: TRBV5-1
D: TRBD1
size: -
J: TRBJ2-5

DNA: TGTGCCAGCAGCCTTCATTATGGACAGGGCAACACTGAAGCTTTCTTT
CDR3: CASSLHYGQGNTEAFF
V: TRBV3-1/TRBV3-2
D: TRBD1
size: -
J: TRBJ1-1

DNA: TGCGCCAGCAGCTTGAACGGACAGGGAAGCTCCTACGAGCAGTACTTC
CDR3: CASSLNGQGSSYEQYF
V: TRBV5-1
D: TRBD1
size: -
J: TRBJ2-7

DNA: TGTGCCAGTAGTGAGACTAGAGTAAAAGCAGATACGCAGTATTTT
CDR3: CASSETRVKADTQYF
V: TRBV19
D: -
size: -
J: TRBJ2-3

DNA: TGCGCCAGCAGCATCAGACAGGGGGCTAGGGAGACCCAGTACTTC
CDR3: CASSIRQGARETQYF
V: TRBV5-1
D: TRBD1
size: -
J: TRBJ2-5

DNA: TGCGCCAGCAGCCCTTACCTTAGCGGGGCGAACACCGGGGAGCTGTTTTTT
CDR3: CASSPYLSGANTGELFF
V: TRBV5-1
D: TRBD2
size: -
J: TRBJ2-2